A selection of T cell receptor beta chains follows, all from one sample in a study of blood T cells in healthy people across ages. Using its own MiXCR run on the 5' RACE reads, TCRdb lists one record per CDR3 protein. There are about 770,000 distinct CDR3 sequences in the sample; around two fifths occur only once, and nearly 20% lies in the top ten. What was sequenced was blood. The source of these receptors is a man aged 60 to 69 in good health. CDR3s include the opening cysteine and the closing phenylalanine or tryptophan. The D gene is left open where the match is weak. Only some rows state a clone size, as once, few, many or a class for expanded clones.

J gene,clone size,D gene,V gene,CDR3 DNA,CDR3 protein
TRBJ2-5,.,.,TRBV6-5,TGTGCCAGCATTCAAACGTTGGAGACCCAGTACTTC,CASIQTLETQYF
TRBJ2-1,.,.,TRBV11-2,TGTGCCAGCAGCTTAGATCGGGCAGGCAATGAGCAGTTCTTC,CASSLDRAGNEQFF
TRBJ1-6,few,.,TRBV7-9,TGTGCCAGCAGCGGCGGACAGACGAATTCACCCCTCCACTTT,CASSGGQTNSPLHF
TRBJ2-2,.,.,TRBV4-3,TGCGCCAGCAGCCAAGAAGCGGCCAGGACCACCGGGGAGCTGTTTTTT,CASSQEAARTTGELFF
TRBJ2-5,.,TRBD1,TRBV7-9,TGTGCCAGCAGCCGTCCGACAGGGTCCGTCGAGACCCAGTACTTC,CASSRPTGSVETQYF
TRBJ2-3,.,.,TRBV7-2,TGTGCCAGCAGCTCAGGGTACACAGATACGCCGTATTTT,CASSSGYTDTPYF
TRBJ2-4,few,TRBD2,TRBV6-6,TGTGCCAGCAGTTACTCGACTAGCGGGGGGCCCGTAAACATTCAGTACTTC,CASSYSTSGGPVNIQYF
TRBJ2-1,.,.,TRBV7-3,TGTGCCAGCAGCTCGGCGGAAAGCTCCTACAATGAGCAGTTCTTC,CASSSAESSYNEQFF
TRBJ2-3,.,TRBD2,TRBV6-2/TRBV6-3,TGTGCCAGCAGAATAGCGGGGGGCCTCACAGATACGCAGTATTTT,CASRIAGGLTDTQYF
TRBJ1-1,few,TRBD1,TRBV20-1,TGCAGTGCTAGAGCCACAGGGGGGAACACTGAAGCTTTCTTT,CSARATGGNTEAFF
TRBJ1-4,.,TRBD1,TRBV6-6,TGTGCCAGCAGTCGACCGGGGGGGACAGGGTCTGGTGAAAAACTGTTTTTT,CASSRPGGTGSGEKLFF
TRBJ2-7,once,.,TRBV7-9,TGTGCCAGCAGCTTAATCCACCCCTATGAGCAGTACTTC,CASSLIHPYEQYF